This passage covers 11 T cell receptor beta chains from one sample sequenced in a study of CD8+ T cells in alopecia areata. Treatment specified: oral pan-JAK inhibitor, 5-10 mg twice daily. Specimens obtained from alopecia areata patients comprised lesional scalp punch biopsies and peripheral blood. Reverse transcription of extracted RNA yielded cDNA, which provided the sequencing template. Repertoires were generated with immunoSEQ multiplex PCR, while TCRdb's copy carries only in-frame clones and drops some. This sample has approximately 7,400 clones, with roughly 64% found just once. Sequences were derived from skin, sampled at week 4, from a patient treated with tofacitinib. The receptors come from a human donor with alopecia areata.

The J gene is TRBJ2-1, the V gene TRBV2, with 8 bases matching TRBD2. Germline CDR1 is SNHLY and CDR2 is FYNNEI. J gave up 4 bases and V 5 bases, and 4 bases lay outside the gene matches. The CDR3 has 14 residues. This CDR3 reads CASSLAGLYNEQFF. In DNA, the CDR3 is TGTGCCAGCAGTTTAGCGGGGCTGTACAATGAGCAGTTCTTC. Drawing the rest from reference TRBV2 and TRBJ2-1, the complete variable domain is EPEVTQTPSHQVTQMGQEVILRCVPISNHLYFYWYRQILGQKVEFLVSFYNNEISEKSEIFDDQFSVERPDGSNFTLKIRSTKLEDSAMYFCASSLAGLYNEQFFGPGTRLTVL.

This clone was seen a handful of times. The rearrangement joins TRBV27 to TRBJ2-1, with D possibly matching TRBD1 (8 bases). This CDR3 region has 16 residues. The V end lost 5 bases, the J end lost 4 bases, and 18 bases lay between the germline ends. CDR1 is MNHEY and CDR2 is SMNVEV in the germline V gene (reference sequence). This chain's CDR3 is CASSPTTGEGYNEQFF. In DNA, the CDR3 is TGTGCCAGCAGTCCCACGACAGGGGAGGGATACAATGAGCAGTTCTTC.

The chain links TRBV19 to TRBJ2-5; D is uncertain. The CDR3 runs to 15 residues. Trimming pared 4 bases from V and 4 bases from J, leaving 16 bases between. CDR1 and CDR2 (germline): LNHDA, SQIVND (reference sequence). The CDR3 loop reads CASSKDYGVGETQYF. The CDR3 DNA is TGTGCCAGTAGTAAAGATTATGGGGTTGGAGAGACCCAGTACTTC. Together with reference TRBV19 and TRBJ2-5, the CDR3 gives the full variable domain: DGGITQSPKYLFRKEGQNVTLSCEQNLNHDAMYWYRQDPGQGLRLIYYSQIVNDFQKGDIAEGYSVSREKKESFPLTVTSAQKNPTAFYLCASSKDYGVGETQYFGPGTRLLVL.

The gene calls are TRBV7-8 and TRBJ2-7, with D perhaps being TRBD1 or TRBD2 (6 bases each). Trimming stripped 1 base from V and 7 bases from J, with 11 bases between. Germline V gene data show CDR1 as SGHVS and CDR2 as FQNEAQ. The CDR3 sequence is 13 residues long. CDR3 nucleotide sequence: TGTGCCAGCAGCTTAGACAGGGAGGATGAGCAGTACTTC. This codes for CASSLDREDEQYF.

The chain has TRBV30 and TRBJ2-1; D is unresolved. V was pared by 1 base and J by 7 bases, with 8 bases between. The germline V gene has CDR1 GTSNPN and CDR2 SVGIG (reference sequence). The CDR3 contains 12 residues. The CDR3 sequence is CAWSESVNEQFF. The DNA of the CDR3 is TGTGCCTGGAGTGAAAGCGTTAATGAGCAGTTCTTC.

In nucleotides, the CDR3 is TGTGCCAGCTCTGGACTCCAGGGGGTTAGGACCTACGAGCAGTACTTC. Its protein is CASSGLQGVRTYEQYF. The V and J genes are TRBV18 and TRBJ2-7, with 7 bases identical to TRBD1. The CDR3 covers 16 residues. V dropped 6 bases and J dropped 2; count of bases not matched to a gene: 13. The V gene's germline CDR1 is KGHSH and CDR2 LQKENI.

V gene TRBV27 combines with J gene TRBJ2-3; 8 bases map to TRBD1. This CDR3 has 15 residues. V was pared by 5 bases and J by 2 bases, with 6 bases of the junction left unmatched. Germline V gives CDR1 MNHEY, CDR2 SMNVEV (reference sequence). CDR3 protein: CASSPRTGYTDTQYF. The CDR3 nucleotides are TGTGCCAGCAGTCCCCGGACAGGGTACACAGATACGCAGTATTTT.

As for this clone: Mismatch with germline at one junction end may stem from a read error. Other DNA sequences of this sample code for an identical CDR3. The V call is TRBV9, the J call TRBJ1-6; D is unclear. The CDR3 totals 20 residues. Germline values: CDR1 SGDLS, CDR2 YYNGEE. In DNA, the CDR3 is TGTGCCAGTAGCGCCGGGGAGGACGGCCTTGAGCTCCTACCCAATTCACCCCTCCACTTT. Amino acids: CASSAGEDGLELLPNSPLHF.

This clone was found a few times. The rearrangement links TRBV4-2 to TRBJ2-2; D gene uncertain. Germline CDR1 LGHNA, CDR2 YNFKEQ. The CDR3 totals 15 residues. V shed 0 bases and J shed 1 base, with 6 bases lying between them. The CDR3: CASSQDGMNTGELFF. The CDR3 nucleotides read TGTGCCAGCAGCCAAGATGGAATGAACACCGGGGAGCTGTTTTTT.

The chain employs TRBV6-1 and TRBJ1-2; the D gene is possibly TRBD1 (6 bases). Trimming left V 1 base short and J 4 bases short, with 7 bases between. The germline V gene encodes CDR1 MNHNS and CDR2 SASEGT. This CDR3 region has 13 residues. The CDR3 nucleotides are TGTGCCAGCAGTGAAGTGGGGGCCTATGGCTACACCTTC. Its translation is CASSEVGAYGYTF.

This clone has a handful of counts. The CDR3 is CSVDSGSDTQYF. DNA of the CDR3: TGCAGCGTTGATTCGGGGTCAGATACGCAGTATTTT. The genes are TRBV29-1 and TRBJ2-3; a weak D match, TRBD2 (5 bases). Trimming left V 3 bases short and J 4 bases short, with 8 bases between. Per the germline V gene, CDR1 is SQVTM and CDR2 is ANQGSEA. This CDR3 contains 12 residues.